The 18 T cell receptor beta chains below come from one sample, sequenced in a study of cytomegalovirus exposure and HLA in healthy donors. PCR amplification relied on 60 Vbeta primers (plus 13 Jbeta primers). Repertoires were generated with immunoSEQ multiplex PCR, while TCRdb's copy carries only in-frame clones and drops some. Here the sample spans hundreds of thousands of clones, over 65% being singletons. The sample was PBMCs. These receptors all stem from a woman aged 55-70 years in good health and CMV-seropositive.

The rearrangement uses TRBV7-3 and TRBJ2-1; D remains unclear. Germline lookup yields CDR1 SGHTA and CDR2 FQGTGA. V was pared by 2 bases and J by 6 bases, with 8 bases between. This CDR3 has 13 residues. The CDR3 sequence is CASSLARRNEQFF. In DNA, the CDR3 is TGTGCCAGCAGCTTAGCTAGACGCAATGAGCAGTTCTTC.

The chain has TRBV5-1 and TRBJ1-1; D is unclear. The CDR3 covers 13 residues. CDR1 is SGHRS, CDR2 YFSETQ, per germline. V lost 4 bases and J 4 bases, leaving 11 bases between the germline ends. The CDR3 loop reads CASSRGEGTEAFF. The CDR3 bases are TGCGCCAGCAGCCGGGGTGAGGGCACTGAAGCTTTCTTT.

V usage is TRBV5-6 and J usage is TRBJ2-3, with 8 bases that match TRBD1. The germline gives CDR1 SGHDT, CDR2 YYEEEE. The V gene end was trimmed by 5 bases and the J gene end by 3 bases; junction bases not matched to a gene: 8. CDR3 length: 15 residues. CDR3 region: CASSGGTGMTDTQYF. CDR3 bases: TGTGCCAGCAGTGGGGGGACAGGAATGACAGATACGCAGTATTTT.

V usage is TRBV29-1 and J usage is TRBJ2-3, with 10 bases aligning to TRBD1. The CDR3 covers 13 residues. V trimming: 5 bases; J trimming: 3 bases; junction bases outside the gene matches: 2. Germline loops: CDR1 SQVTM, CDR2 ANQGSEA. CDR3 amino acids: CSVRGQGTDTQYF. CDR3 bases: TGCAGCGTTCGGGGACAGGGGACAGATACGCAGTATTTT.

The chain couples TRBV28 to TRBJ2-3; 12 nucleotides match TRBD2. The J segment lost 6 bases and the V segment lost 5 bases, leaving 6 bases of the junction unmatched. Germline CDR1 reads MDHEN; CDR2 reads SYDVKM. CDR3 length: 15 residues. CDR3 protein: CASSRLAGGRDTQYF. The CDR3 DNA is TGTGCCAGCAGTCGGCTAGCGGGGGGGCGGGATACGCAGTATTTT.

The gene calls are TRBV19 and TRBJ2-3, with 7 bases aligning to TRBD2. The ends lost 4 bases at V and 4 bases at J; junction bases unmatched: 11. From germline, CDR1 is LNHDA and CDR2 SQIVND (reference sequence). The CDR3 is 16 residues long. CDR3 bases: TGTGCCAGTAGTACCTTAGCGCGGGAGTCGTCAGATACGCAGTATTTT. It yields the protein CASSTLARESSDTQYF.

Concerning this clone: A junction boundary mismatches the germline segment, possibly from a read error. V is TRBV7-9 and J is TRBJ1-5; TRBD1 matches at 8 bases. The V gene's germline CDR1 is SEHNR and CDR2 FQNEAQ (reference sequence). This CDR3 has 15 residues. The CDR3 region has the DNA TGTTCCAGCAGCTTAGGGTCAGGGGGCTTCCAGCCCCAGCATTTT. Translation: CSSSLGSGGFQPQHF.

The sample holds one count of this clone. The chain carries TRBV7-2 and TRBJ2-4; unclear D gene. CDR1 is SGHTA, CDR2 FQGNSA, per germline. The length of the CDR3 is 13 residues. The V gene lost 1 base and the J gene lost 3 bases, with 4 bases spanning the gap. As DNA, the CDR3 is TGTGCCAGCAGCTTAGACTTCAAAAACATTCAGTACTTC. It is translated as CASSLDFKNIQYF.

This rearrangement joins TRBV5-6 to TRBJ1-5, with TRBD1 identical over 11 bases. J was trimmed by 3 bases and V by 1 base; bases with no gene match: 3. The germline gives CDR1 SGHDT, CDR2 YYEEEE. The length of the CDR3 is 16 residues. The CDR3 coding sequence is TGTGCCAGCAGCTTGCTGGGACAGGGGGTCAATCAGCCCCAGCATTTT. Residues: CASSLLGQGVNQPQHF.

The gene calls are TRBV9 and TRBJ2-3, with 10 bases fitting TRBD2. In germline, CDR1 is SGDLS, CDR2 YYNGEE. The junction had 5 bases not matched to a gene; V was cut back by 0 bases and J by 4 bases. This CDR3 contains 16 residues. CDR3: CASSVASGSNSDTQYF. CDR3 coding DNA: TGTGCCAGCAGCGTAGCTAGCGGGAGTAATTCAGATACGCAGTATTTT.

This sequence joins TRBV11-2 and TRBJ1-4; unclear D gene. Germline values: CDR1 SGHAT, CDR2 FQNNGV. The CDR3 has 15 amino acids. Deletions cut 2 bases from V and 0 bases from J, with 7 bases between. The CDR3 reads CASSLQVATNEKLFF. The CDR3 bases are TGTGCCAGCAGCTTACAGGTTGCAACTAATGAAAAACTGTTTTTT.

The J gene is TRBJ1-2, the V gene TRBV7-2; the D is unclear. CDR1 and CDR2 from the germline V gene are SGHTA and FQGNSA. The germline V and J ends were trimmed by 0 bases and 4 bases, with 12 bases remaining between them. This CDR3 has 15 amino acids. DNA of the CDR3: TGTGCCAGCAGCTTAGCGAGTCGGGTACGCTATGGCTACACCTTC. The encoded protein is CASSLASRVRYGYTF.

This clone was seen a single time. Other nucleotide sequences from this sample produce the same CDR3. The chain recombines TRBV20-1 with TRBJ2-1, with D uncertain. The CDR3 covers 10 residues. The V end was cut by 5 bases, the J end by 6 bases, with 5 bases between. From germline, CDR1 is DFQATT and CDR2 SNEGSKA (reference sequence). The CDR3 DNA follows: TGCAGTGCTTCGAGCAATGAGCAGTTCTTC. Its translation is CSASSNEQFF.

This sequence joins TRBV5-6 and TRBJ1-4, with TRBD1 matching 10 bases. The V segment lost 4 bases and the J segment 8 bases; nucleotides outside the gene matches: 14. Germline loops: CDR1 SGHDT, CDR2 YYEEEE. CDR3 length equals 17 residues. The CDR3 DNA reads as TGTGCCAGCAGCGTAAGGGCCTGGGACAGGGGTAGGGAAAAACTGTTTTTT. Protein sequence: CASSVRAWDRGREKLFF.

The chain links TRBV6-1 to TRBJ2-5; D not resolved. The J call is uncertain, as TRBJ2-7 better fits the DNA end. CDR3 size: 13 residues. CDR1 MNHNS and CDR2 SASEGT come from the germline V gene. As DNA, the CDR3 is TGTGCCAGCAGGCTCAGCGACTCCTACGAGCAGTACTTC. Protein product: CASRLSDSYEQYF.

As regards this clone: Within the sample, other DNA sequences also encode this same CDR3. The rearrangement uses TRBV5-1 and TRBJ2-1; no firm D call. There are 12 residues in the CDR3. Per the germline V gene, CDR1 is SGHRS and CDR2 is YFSETQ. The ends were cut back, 4 bases at V and 8 bases at J, with 10 bases in the middle. The CDR3 DNA follows: TGCGCCAGCAGCCCAGCCCGGGATGAGCAGTTCTTC. Translation gives CASSPARDEQFF.

CDR3 sequence (DNA): TGTGCCAGCAACAGCAGGGGGAGTTCAGATACGCAGTATTTT. Amino acid sequence: CASNSRGSSDTQYF. The chain carries TRBV7-9 and TRBJ2-3, with 7 bases aligning to TRBD1. Germline CDR1 reads SEHNR; CDR2 reads FQNEAQ (reference sequence). There are 14 residues in the CDR3. V shed 7 bases, J shed 4 bases, and the junction held 8 bases outside the gene matches. Combining the CDR3 with reference TRBV7-9 and TRBJ2-3 gives the whole variable domain DTGVSQNPRHKITKRGQNVTFRCDPISEHNRLYWYRQTLGQGPEFLTYFQNEAQLEKSRLLSDRFSAERPKGSFSTLEIQRTEQGDSAMYLCASNSRGSSDTQYFGPGTRLTVL.

A remark on this clone: The sample holds other DNA sequences that translate to the same CDR3. The chain uses TRBV6-5 and TRBJ1-5; 7 bases map to TRBD1. This CDR3 is built from 14 residues. Germline V gene sequence: CDR1 MNHEY, CDR2 SVGAGI. V lost 5 bases, J lost 3 bases, and 4 bases stayed unmatched. DNA of the CDR3: TGTGCCAGCAGTGAGACAGGGACCAATCAGCCCCAGCATTTT. Translating gives CASSETGTNQPQHF.